The rows below give T cell receptor beta chains drawn from one sample of a study of T-cell reconstitution after alpha-beta-depleted transplantation in children. Using its own MiXCR run on the PCR reads, TCRdb lists one record per CDR3 protein. The data show over 150,000 distinct CDR3 sequences, with 11% seen just once and under 15% held by the top ten. The starting material was PBMCs, obtained before TCRalphabeta/CD19-depleted stem cell transplant. The receptor set was obtained from a boy between 2 and 10 years old with acute myeloid leukemia, due to receive a stem cell transplant. Both conserved end residues are part of each CDR3. Fields, in order: J gene, D gene, clone size, V gene, CDR3 DNA, CDR3 protein. A D gene is named only where the DNA matches it firmly. Only some rows state a clone size, as once, few, many or a class for expanded clones.

j_call: TRBJ2-7; d_call: NA; clone_size: many; v_call: TRBV11-2; cdr3_nt: TGTGCCAGCACCCGAGGTCAGGGGATCCGATCCTACGAGCAGTACTTC; cdr3_aa: CASTRGQGIRSYEQYF
j_call: TRBJ2-1; d_call: TRBD2; clone_size: many; v_call: TRBV6-1; cdr3_nt: TGTGCCAGCAGTGAGGGACTAGCGAAATCACCTGAGCAGTTCTTC; cdr3_aa: CASSEGLAKSPEQFF
j_call: TRBJ2-7; d_call: NA; clone_size: many; v_call: TRBV29-1; cdr3_nt: TGCAGCGTCCAAGGATCTGAGATCTCCGAGGGCGCCTACGAGCAGTACTTC; cdr3_aa: CSVQGSEISEGAYEQYF
j_call: TRBJ2-1; d_call: TRBD2; clone_size: many; v_call: TRBV15; cdr3_nt: TGTGCCACCAGCAGCATGACAGCGGGAGGGCCTTACGATGAGCAGTTCTTC; cdr3_aa: CATSSMTAGGPYDEQFF
j_call: TRBJ2-1; d_call: TRBD1; clone_size: few; v_call: TRBV11-3; cdr3_nt: TGTGCCAGCAGCTCTTGGACAGGGGGAAATGAGCAGTTCTTC; cdr3_aa: CASSSWTGGNEQFF
j_call: TRBJ2-1; d_call: TRBD2; clone_size: many; v_call: TRBV5-5; cdr3_nt: TGTGCCAGCGAATACAGGGGCTTTAGCGGGAGGTACTGGAATGAGCAGTTCTTC; cdr3_aa: CASEYRGFSGRYWNEQFF
j_call: TRBJ1-2; d_call: TRBD1; clone_size: few; v_call: TRBV19; cdr3_nt: TGTGCCAGCCACTCGACAGGGGGCAATGGCTACACCTTC; cdr3_aa: CASHSTGGNGYTF
j_call: TRBJ2-7; d_call: NA; clone_size: many; v_call: TRBV7-8; cdr3_nt: TGTGCCAGCAGCCTCCGACAGCCCTACGAGCAGTACTTC; cdr3_aa: CASSLRQPYEQYF
j_call: TRBJ2-2; d_call: NA; clone_size: many; v_call: TRBV9; cdr3_nt: TGTGCCAGCAGCGTAAGGAGTTCGACGACCGGGGAGCTGTTTTTT; cdr3_aa: CASSVRSSTTGELFF
j_call: TRBJ2-1; d_call: TRBD1; clone_size: many; v_call: TRBV4-1; cdr3_nt: TGCGCCAGCAGCCCACAACACGGGACAGGGTACAATGAGCAGTTCTTC; cdr3_aa: CASSPQHGTGYNEQFF
j_call: TRBJ2-6; d_call: TRBD1; clone_size: many; v_call: TRBV6-2/TRBV6-3; cdr3_nt: TGTGCCAGCAGTTGGCGACAGGGCCTCTCTGGGGCCAACGTCCTGACTTTC; cdr3_aa: CASSWRQGLSGANVLTF
j_call: TRBJ2-1; d_call: TRBD1; clone_size: NA; v_call: TRBV2; cdr3_nt: TGTGCCAGCAGTGGGGGACAGGGCTATGGTGAGCAGTTCTTC; cdr3_aa: CASSGGQGYGEQFF
j_call: TRBJ2-7; d_call: TRBD1; clone_size: many; v_call: TRBV7-3; cdr3_nt: TGTGCCAGCAGCACAGGGGACAGGAAAGAGCAGTACTTC; cdr3_aa: CASSTGDRKEQYF
j_call: TRBJ2-2; d_call: NA; clone_size: many; v_call: TRBV30; cdr3_nt: TGTGCCTGGAGTGTTGGGTTAGGGCCAAACACCGGGGAGCTGTTTTTT; cdr3_aa: CAWSVGLGPNTGELFF
j_call: TRBJ1-2; d_call: NA; clone_size: many; v_call: TRBV4-2; cdr3_nt: TGTGCCAGCAGCCAACGGACCATGGACTATGGCTACACCTTC; cdr3_aa: CASSQRTMDYGYTF
j_call: TRBJ2-5; d_call: NA; clone_size: many; v_call: TRBV5-1; cdr3_nt: TGCGCCAGCAGCTTATCCAGGGGCGGTATACAAGAGACCCAGTACTTC; cdr3_aa: CASSLSRGGIQETQYF
j_call: TRBJ2-7; d_call: NA; clone_size: NA; v_call: TRBV4-2; cdr3_nt: TGTGCCAGCAGCCAAGATTCCCGTAGCTCCTACGAGCAGTACTTC; cdr3_aa: CASSQDSRSSYEQYF
j_call: TRBJ2-1; d_call: TRBD1; clone_size: many; v_call: TRBV29-1; cdr3_nt: TGCAGCGTCGGGACAGGGGGCGGTGAGCAGTTCTTC; cdr3_aa: CSVGTGGGEQFF
j_call: TRBJ2-7; d_call: NA; clone_size: many; v_call: TRBV14; cdr3_nt: TGTGCCAGCAGCCAAGAAGGGTCTAGGACCTACGAGCAGTACTTC; cdr3_aa: CASSQEGSRTYEQYF
j_call: TRBJ2-5; d_call: TRBD2; clone_size: few; v_call: TRBV20-1; cdr3_nt: TGCTGTGCTAGAGATTCGGGAGCGGGAGGGCTTCAAGAGACCCAGTACTTC; cdr3_aa: CCARDSGAGGLQETQYF
j_call: TRBJ1-2; d_call: NA; clone_size: many; v_call: TRBV4-1; cdr3_nt: TGCGCCAGCAGCCAAGGGACTGCGACTATGGCTGGGGAGCTCGGCTACACCTTC; cdr3_aa: CASSQGTATMAGELGYTF
j_call: TRBJ2-4; d_call: NA; clone_size: NA; v_call: TRBV19; cdr3_nt: TGTGCCAGTAGTATAGATCAGGTAACCATTCAGTACTTC; cdr3_aa: CASSIDQVTIQYF
j_call: TRBJ2-3; d_call: NA; clone_size: many; v_call: TRBV20-1; cdr3_nt: TGCAGTGCTAGAGATTTTAAGGGAGCAGATACGCAGTATTTT; cdr3_aa: CSARDFKGADTQYF
j_call: TRBJ2-7; d_call: TRBD2; clone_size: many; v_call: TRBV20-1; cdr3_nt: TGCAGTGCCGTATCTTTAGCGGGAGATCTCTACGAGCAGTACTTC; cdr3_aa: CSAVSLAGDLYEQYF
j_call: TRBJ2-7; d_call: TRBD2; clone_size: many; v_call: TRBV20-1; cdr3_nt: TGCAGTGCTAGAGATTGGCCCGGGGGGTCCTACTCCTACGAGCAGTACTTC; cdr3_aa: CSARDWPGGSYSYEQYF